The clone carrying this T cell receptor beta chain was observed a single time. Its antigen is not identified. The sample belongs to a study of T cell responses to AZD1222 COVID-19 vaccine. The V and J ends lost 5 bases and 9 bases respectively, with 5 bases between them. Germline loops: CDR1 SEHNR, CDR2 FQNEAQ (reference sequence). This CDR3 has 10 residues. Some clones are missing from TCRdb's copy, which holds only in-frame ones; the method was immunoSEQ multiplex PCR. The top ten clones hold 18% of a sample with approximately 100,000 clones, around 89% of them seen once. Study-wide results and caveats: Only a handful of AZD1222 recipients, several in all, had baseline seropositivity. Recipients of two AZD1222 doses showed rising Spike-specific TCR breadth and depth. Most donors were white British, females outnumbered males, and clonal diversity was possibly underestimated. Mapped onto spike, vaccine-associated CD4 TCRs spanned it and were dominant at 160-218 and 743-854.

This TCR was sampled from an adult in good health. Sequenced here: peripheral blood, sampled on day 0 of AZD1222 vaccination. The chain recombines TRBV7-9 with TRBJ2-1; no definite D call. The CDR3 protein is CASSMREQFF. Written as DNA, the CDR3 is TGTGCCAGCAGCATGCGTGAGCAGTTCTTC.